This is a list of T cell receptor beta chains from one sample in a study of blood T cell repertoires in COVID-19. The repertoire was sequenced with immunoSEQ multiplex PCR; TCRdb's copy has only in-frame clones and lacks some. Of tens of thousands of clones listed, roughly four fifths were seen once; the top ten hold about 28%. Material: peripheral blood. These receptors were taken from a man between 65 and 80 years old with acute or convalescent COVID-19. CDR3s include the opening cysteine and the closing phenylalanine or tryptophan. Each record gives: clone size, J gene, D gene, V gene, CDR3 DNA, CDR3 protein. The D gene is left open where the match is weak. Not all rows give a size; the values are once, few, many and, for expanded clones, a class.

abundance: -
j_gene: TRBJ1-3
d_gene: -
v_gene: TRBV11-2
CDR3nt: TGTGCCAGCAGCTTAGGGCAGGGTGCTGGAAACACCATATATTTT
CDR3aa: CASSLGQGAGNTIYF

abundance: -
j_gene: TRBJ1-2
d_gene: TRBD1
v_gene: TRBV24-1
CDR3nt: TGTGCCACCAGTGACCCGGGACAGGGGGGAGGCTACACCTTC
CDR3aa: CATSDPGQGGGYTF

abundance: few
j_gene: TRBJ1-5
d_gene: -
v_gene: TRBV11-2
CDR3nt: TGTGCCAGCAGCTTGGGCCCGAATCAGCCCCAGCATTTT
CDR3aa: CASSLGPNQPQHF

abundance: -
j_gene: TRBJ2-2
d_gene: TRBD2
v_gene: TRBV7-3
CDR3nt: TGTGCCAGCAGCTCGGGACTAGCGGGAGACCGCGACGGGGAGCTGTTTTTT
CDR3aa: CASSSGLAGDRDGELFF

abundance: -
j_gene: TRBJ1-1
d_gene: TRBD1
v_gene: TRBV11-3
CDR3nt: TGTGCCAGCAGCTGGGACAGATACAAAGAAGCTTTCTTT
CDR3aa: CASSWDRYKEAFF

abundance: -
j_gene: TRBJ2-3
d_gene: -
v_gene: TRBV5-8
CDR3nt: TGTGCCAGCAGCTTGCCGGGAGTGGGCACAGATACGCAGTATTTT
CDR3aa: CASSLPGVGTDTQYF

abundance: once
j_gene: TRBJ1-2
d_gene: TRBD1
v_gene: TRBV9
CDR3nt: TGTGCCAGCAGCGCGACAGGTGGGGGGACAGGGGGCTATGGCTACACCTTC
CDR3aa: CASSATGGGTGGYGYTF

abundance: -
j_gene: TRBJ2-1
d_gene: -
v_gene: TRBV7-2
CDR3nt: TGTGCCAGCAGCCCCCTTGCTGGTAGCAATGAGCAGTTCTTC
CDR3aa: CASSPLAGSNEQFF

abundance: -
j_gene: TRBJ1-4
d_gene: TRBD1
v_gene: TRBV19
CDR3nt: TGTGCCAGTAGTACCCGGACAGGGGGCGCTGGTGAAAAACTGTTTTTT
CDR3aa: CASSTRTGGAGEKLFF

abundance: -
j_gene: TRBJ2-2
d_gene: TRBD2
v_gene: TRBV19
CDR3nt: TGTGCCAGTAGTCCCTTGGCAAGCGGGAAGGCCGGGGAGCTGTTTTTT
CDR3aa: CASSPLASGKAGELFF